Below are 23 T cell receptor beta chains sequenced from a single sample in a study of OX40 agonist ivuxolimab in advanced cancers. The library relied on the immunoSEQ multiplex PCR assay. As stored in TCRdb, this immuneACCESS dataset retains in-frame rearrangements with V and J assigned. A fraction of the clones does not appear; measured against another copy, unresolved V genes explain less than half of the discrepancy, and the remainder lacks a known reason. In all, the sample holds about 34,000 clones, and roughly 90% of those were seen once. The biggest ten clones account for approximately 10% of the sample. This specimen consisted of CD4+ or CD8+ T cells sorted from blood, obtained in a trial of the OX40 agonist ivuxolimab. The receptors were gathered from an adult with an advanced solid tumor such as melanoma, head and neck, liver or kidney cancer.

J is TRBJ2-1 and V is TRBV7-3; the D gene could be TRBD1 or TRBD2 (5 bases each). This CDR3 region has 13 residues. Germline loops: CDR1 SGHTA, CDR2 FQGTGA. V was trimmed by 4 bases and J by 8 bases, leaving 12 bases between them. CDR3 residues: CASSSAGSDEQFF. The CDR3 DNA sequence: TGTGCCAGCAGCTCCGCAGGGAGCGATGAGCAGTTCTTC.

J is TRBJ1-1 and V is TRBV5-5, with D hard to call. Deletions cut 6 bases from V and 3 bases from J, with 12 bases between. The CDR3 is 13 amino acids. The V gene's germline CDR1 is SGHKS and CDR2 YYEKEE (reference sequence). This chain's CDR3 is CASTRNRDTEAFF. CDR3 in DNA: TGTGCCAGCACTCGGAACAGAGACACTGAAGCTTTCTTT.

V and J are TRBV19 and TRBJ1-1; D unresolved. The CDR3 sequence is 14 residues long. Germline CDR1 reads LNHDA; CDR2 reads SQIVND (reference sequence). Trimming removed 0 bases at V and 2 bases at J, with 7 bases between. CDR3 sequence (DNA): TGTGCCAGTAGTATAGACCGGGAAAACACTGAAGCTTTCTTT. This codes for CASSIDRENTEAFF.

CDR3 bases: TGTGCCAGCAGCTTACCAGCGGACCTGACGCTAGCCAAAAACATTCAGTACTTC. This encodes CASSLPADLTLAKNIQYF. This chain connects TRBV11-2 to TRBJ2-4; weak D call: TRBD2 (5 bases). Germline CDR1 SGHAT, CDR2 FQNNGV. The CDR3 consists of 18 residues. V was trimmed by 2 bases and J by 0 bases, leaving 17 bases between them.

This clone appeared once. V usage is TRBV7-3 and J usage is TRBJ2-3; 7 bases match TRBD1. CDR1 and CDR2 (germline): SGHTA, FQGTGA. This CDR3 is built from 15 residues. The junction had 6 bases not matched to a gene; V was cut back by 2 bases and J by 4 bases. For the CDR3, the DNA is TGTGCCAGCAGCTTATACAGGGGTGTGGCAGATACGCAGTATTTT. It is translated as CASSLYRGVADTQYF. Supplemented by reference TRBV7-3 and TRBJ2-3, the full variable domain reads GAGVSQTPSNKVTEKGKYVELRCDPISGHTALYWYRQSLGQGPEFLIYFQGTGAADDSGLPNDRFFAVRPEGSVSTLKIQRTERGDSAVYLCASSLYRGVADTQYFGPGTRLTVL.

V and J are TRBV5-1 and TRBJ1-1; D not resolved. The V end lost 0 bases, the J end lost 0 bases, and 12 bases lay between the germline ends. The CDR3 covers 16 residues. Germline lookup yields CDR1 SGHRS and CDR2 YFSETQ. The CDR3 DNA reads TGCGCCAGCAGCTTGGCTGCAGTTCCACTGAACACTGAAGCTTTCTTT. As protein: CASSLAAVPLNTEAFF.

This clone was seen only once. This chain connects TRBV10-3 to TRBJ1-1, with D possibly TRBD1 on 6 matching bases. This CDR3 comprises 11 residues. Germline V gene sequence: CDR1 ENHRY, CDR2 SYGVKD. Trimming removed 8 bases at V and 11 bases at J, with 15 bases between. The chain's CDR3 is CAIGTGTRAFF. CDR3 in DNA: TGTGCCATCGGAACCGGGACAAGGGCTTTCTTT.

This clone was recorded once. The chain recombines TRBV11-2 with TRBJ1-2, with TRBD1 as a possible D gene (5 bases). V shed 6 bases and J shed 6 bases, with 20 bases lying between them. Germline V gives CDR1 SGHAT, CDR2 FQNNGV. There are 15 residues in the CDR3. CDR3 nucleotides: TGTGCCAGCAGTCAACGGTGGGGGTCGATTGATGGCTACACCTTC. This codes for CASSQRWGSIDGYTF. The full variable domain, with the rest looked up from reference TRBV11-2 and TRBJ1-2, is EAGVAQSPRYKIIEKRQSVAFWCNPISGHATLYWYQQILGQGPKLLIQFQNNGVVDDSQLPKDRFSAERLKGVDSTLKIQPAKLEDSAVYLCASSQRWGSIDGYTFGSGTRLTVV.

This chain joins TRBV5-4 and TRBJ2-7; TRBD2 is a possible D gene (5 bases). The CDR3 extends over 12 amino acids. The ends were cut back, 4 bases at V and 4 bases at J, with 9 bases in the middle. The germline V gene encodes CDR1 SGHNT and CDR2 YYREEE (reference sequence). This CDR3 reads CASSPDLYEQYF. The CDR3 nucleotides are TGTGCCAGCAGCCCGGACTTATACGAGCAGTACTTC.

The gene calls are TRBV29-1 and TRBJ1-1; the D is unclear. This CDR3 is 12 amino acids long. In germline, CDR1 is SQVTM, CDR2 ANQGSEA. The V gene lost 4 bases and the J gene lost 0 bases, with 6 bases spanning the gap. The CDR3 sequence: CSVGNMNTEAFF. Written as DNA, the CDR3 is TGCAGCGTTGGGAATATGAACACTGAAGCTTTCTTT.

The V and J genes are TRBV9 and TRBJ1-2; a weak D match, TRBD1 (6 bases). Germline V gene data show CDR1 as SGDLS and CDR2 as YYNGEE. This CDR3 spans 13 amino acids. V lost 2 bases, J lost 7 bases, and 12 bases lay in between. The CDR3 sequence: CASSVRDTSGYTF. DNA for the CDR3: TGTGCCAGCAGCGTTCGGGACACTAGTGGCTACACCTTC.

The rearrangement joins TRBV5-1 to TRBJ1-1; the D is unclear. The CDR3 consists of 14 residues. Trimming pared 1 base from V and 3 bases from J, leaving 10 bases between. Germline assignment: CDR1 SGHRS and CDR2 YFSETQ. The CDR3 reads CASSLLAGDTEAFF. The DNA for the CDR3 is TGCGCCAGCAGCTTGTTAGCCGGGGACACTGAAGCTTTCTTT.

The rearrangement joins TRBV2 to TRBJ1-5; D gene uncertain. The V gene lost 1 base and the J gene lost 7 bases, with 8 bases spanning the gap. This CDR3 comprises 13 residues. Germline CDR1 is SNHLY and CDR2 is FYNNEI. In DNA form, the CDR3 reads TGTGCCAGCAGTGAAGGCAGTAGACAGCCCCAGCATTTT. It codes for CASSEGSRQPQHF.

V gene TRBV4-1 combines with J gene TRBJ2-5; TRBD2 agrees at 10 bases. V lost 4 bases and J lost 5; bases outside the gene matches: 16. The length of the CDR3 is 18 residues. Germline CDR1 reads MGHRA; CDR2 reads YSYEKL. CDR3 residues: CASSPRTSGARRWETQYF. CDR3 nucleotide sequence: TGCGCCAGCAGCCCCCGGACTAGCGGAGCAAGGAGATGGGAGACCCAGTACTTC.

The chain is built from TRBV7-9 and TRBJ2-7; no clear D gene. CDR1 and CDR2 from the germline V gene are SEHNR and FQNEAQ (reference sequence). Trimming pared 3 bases from V and 0 bases from J, leaving 12 bases between. The CDR3 runs 15 residues. The CDR3 region has the DNA TGTGCCAGCAGCTTTAGTAGGGCCCTCTCCTACGAGCAGTACTTC. Its translation: CASSFSRALSYEQYF.

The CDR3 DNA is TGTGCCAGCAGTGGAATCGGACAGGGGAGAGCTTTCTTT. Encoded protein: CASSGIGQGRAFF. The genes are TRBV25-1 and TRBJ1-1, with 9 bases aligning to TRBD1. V shed 4 bases, J shed 10 bases, and the junction held 7 bases outside the gene matches. Germline CDR1 MGHDK, CDR2 SYGVNS. The CDR3 covers 13 residues.

The chain combines TRBV11-3 with TRBJ2-1, with D perhaps TRBD1 or TRBD2 (5 bases each). The germline V and J ends were trimmed by 5 bases and 6 bases, with 14 bases remaining between them. This CDR3 is built from 14 residues. The germline gives CDR1 SGHNT, CDR2 YENEEA. CDR3 amino acids: CASSPWVGTNEQFF. DNA for the CDR3: TGTGCCAGCAGCCCCTGGGTGGGGACCAATGAGCAGTTCTTC.

The CDR3 reads CAWSVSLYEQYF. CDR3 DNA sequence: TGTGCCTGGAGTGTGTCGCTCTACGAGCAGTACTTC. V is TRBV30 and J is TRBJ2-7, with D unclear. The CDR3 sequence is 12 residues long. V lost 0 bases to trimming and J lost 3 bases, with 6 bases between them. Germline V lookup: CDR1 GTSNPN, CDR2 SVGIG (reference sequence).

The rearrangement joins TRBV5-4 to TRBJ2-6, with D tentatively TRBD2 (6 bases). In germline, CDR1 is SGHNT, CDR2 YYREEE (reference sequence). Trimming left V 4 bases short and J 0 bases short, with 8 bases between. The CDR3 has 15 amino acids. This CDR3 reads CASSVGSSGANVLTF. The CDR3 DNA follows: TGTGCCAGCAGCGTCGGGAGCTCTGGGGCCAACGTCCTGACTTTC.

The chain employs TRBV27 and TRBJ2-7, with unresolved D. Germline CDR1 MNHEY, CDR2 SMNVEV (reference sequence). This CDR3 spans 11 amino acids. Trimming pared 5 bases from V and 7 bases from J, leaving 9 bases between. Here the CDR3 DNA reads TGTGCCAGCAGTCCGGATGGGGAGCAGTACTTC. It is translated as CASSPDGEQYF.

V and J are TRBV6-6 and TRBJ1-6, with D perhaps matching TRBD1 (5 bases). Germline lookup yields CDR1 MNHNY and CDR2 SVGAGI (reference sequence). This CDR3 spans 14 amino acids. V lost 6 bases, J lost 8 bases, and 14 bases lay in between. The CDR3 DNA follows: TGTGCCAGCAGCTATACAGGAGTTGATTCACCCCTCCACTTT. Encoded protein: CASSYTGVDSPLHF.

The count of this clone is one. The rearrangement joins TRBV4-2 to TRBJ2-5; 11 nucleotides agree with TRBD2. The DNA end lines up better with TRBJ2-7; the J call may be wrong. Germline V gives CDR1 LGHNA, CDR2 YNFKEQ. This CDR3 has 16 residues. CDR3 nucleotide sequence: TGTGCCAGCAGCCGACTCCTAGCGGGAGGCCACTACGAGCAGTACTTC. It encodes CASSRLLAGGHYEQYF.

The rearrangement joins TRBV2 to TRBJ1-3; D is unresolved. The CDR3 is made up of 14 amino acids. Germline CDR1 is SNHLY and CDR2 is FYNNEI. Between the trimmed V and J ends, which lost 1 base and 1 base, there was a span of 5 bases. CDR3 region: CASSEVGSGNTIYF. The CDR3 region has the DNA TGTGCCAGCAGTGAAGTGGGATCTGGAAACACCATATATTTT.